These 25 T cell receptor beta chains share one sample of origin, sequenced in a study of T cells expressing NK-cell markers. TCRdb processed the 5' RACE reads again and assigns one entry to each CDR3 protein, with no DNA. Here the sample table reports about 260,000 distinct CDR3 sequences. The sequencing input was blood T cells: a sorted CD56 or NKG2C T cell subset, CD4+ or CD8+ T cells, or bulk PBMC T cells (not recorded which). The receptors were sampled from a woman aged 18 to 69 in good health.

The chain combines TRBV20-1 with TRBJ1-1; the TCRdb D gene call, TRBD1, has no DNA to confirm it. Per the germline V gene, CDR1 is DFQATT and CDR2 is SNEGSKA (reference sequence). The CDR3 totals 14 residues. The CDR3 protein is CSARVQTGGTEAFF.

This chain uses TRBV5-6 with TRBJ2-6. Germline CDR1 and CDR2: SGHDT and YYEEEE. The CDR3 runs 15 residues. CDR3 region: CASSFRGSGANVLTF.

This chain joins TRBV2 and TRBJ2-5. Germline-derived CDR1 and CDR2 are SNHLY and FYNNEI. CDR3 size: 12 residues. The CDR3 is CASSVRPETQYF.

The rearrangement uses TRBV12-3 or TRBV12-4 and TRBJ2-3; TCRdb designates TRBD1, a call that cannot be tested without DNA. The CDR3 runs 12 residues. CDR3 loop: CASTLGGNTQYF.

V and J are TRBV28 and TRBJ2-5; checking the TCRdb D call of TRBD2 is not possible without DNA. CDR3 length: 15 amino acids. The germline gives CDR1 MDHEN, CDR2 SYDVKM. This chain's CDR3 is CASSLGGRVQETQYF.

The gene calls are TRBV9 and TRBJ2-3; the D call of TRBD2 rests on TCRdb alone, since no DNA is present to check it. Germline CDR1 is SGDLS and CDR2 is YYNGEE. The CDR3 is made up of 15 amino acids. CDR3 sequence: CASSPGPLSTDTQYF.

The chain recombines TRBV4-3 with TRBJ2-5. The CDR3 length is 13 residues. The V gene's germline CDR1 is LGHNA and CDR2 YSLEER. The CDR3 loop is CASSQDQGETQYF.

This chain uses TRBV7-2 with TRBJ2-3; TCRdb picks TRBD2, but there is no DNA to check that call. CDR1 is SGHTA, CDR2 FQGNSA, per germline. This CDR3 comprises 16 residues. The CDR3 region is CASSAVAGWGRDTQYF.

V and J are TRBV28 and TRBJ2-1; lacking DNA, the TRBD2 call made by TCRdb goes unchecked. The CDR3 totals 12 residues. The germline V gene encodes CDR1 MDHEN and CDR2 SYDVKM. CDR3: CASGRLRNEQFF.

The chain couples TRBV20-1 to TRBJ1-3. Germline V gives CDR1 DFQATT, CDR2 SNEGSKA (reference sequence). The CDR3 sequence is 14 residues long. Here the CDR3 reads CSASRSGSGNTIYF.

The chain carries TRBV5-1 and TRBJ1-6; with no DNA, the TCRdb D assignment of TRBD1 cannot be verified. Germline CDR1 is SGHRS and CDR2 is YFSETQ. This CDR3 is built from 15 residues. The CDR3 is CASSPSSPDNSPLHF.

The genes are TRBV2 and TRBJ2-7; lacking DNA, the TRBD2 call made by TCRdb goes unchecked. In germline, CDR1 is SNHLY, CDR2 FYNNEI. The CDR3 is made up of 15 amino acids. Here the CDR3 reads CASSEKVAGGNEQYF.

The chain recombines TRBV29-1 with TRBJ2-3; no DNA is available, so the TRBD1 call from TCRdb remains unchecked. This CDR3 comprises 12 residues. Germline V gives CDR1 SQVTM, CDR2 ANQGSEA. The CDR3 loop reads CSVMTGADTQYF.

The chain recombines TRBV29-1 with TRBJ1-1. The germline V gene encodes CDR1 SQVTM and CDR2 ANQGSEA. CDR3 length: 13 residues. The CDR3 protein is CSVKVGASTEAFF. The entire variable domain, with the rest obtained from reference TRBV29-1 and TRBJ1-1, is as follows: SAVISQKPSRDICQRGTSLTIQCQVDSQVTMMFWYRQQPGQSLTLIATANQGSEATYESGFVIDKFPISRPNLTFSTLTVSNMSPEDSSIYLCSVKVGASTEAFFGQGTRLTVV.

The rearrangement joins TRBV28 to TRBJ2-7. The CDR3 is 13 amino acids. CDR1 and CDR2 from the germline V gene are MDHEN and SYDVKM. CDR3 sequence reads: CASSLYRWYEQYF.

This sequence joins TRBV5-1 and TRBJ2-4; TCRdb calls TRBD1, which cannot be checked without DNA. The CDR3 contains 16 residues. Germline CDR1 reads SGHRS; CDR2 reads YFSETQ. The CDR3 sequence is CASSLLSLQAKNIQYF.

The chain has TRBV12-3 or TRBV12-4 and TRBJ2-7; TCRdb's D gene call, TRBD1, goes unchecked for lack of DNA. The length of the CDR3 is 14 residues. The CDR3 here is CASSLGQGADEQYF.

The chain has TRBV18 and TRBJ2-5; with no DNA, the TCRdb D assignment of TRBD1 cannot be verified. CDR1 KGHSH and CDR2 LQKENI come from the germline V gene. The CDR3 extends over 15 amino acids. The CDR3 loop reads CASSPPDRAPETQYF.

V is TRBV11-2 and J is TRBJ2-5; absent DNA, TCRdb's TRBD1 call cannot be checked. This CDR3 has 16 residues. Per the germline V gene, CDR1 is SGHAT and CDR2 is FQNNGV. The CDR3 loop is CASSPRQGGFLETQYF.

The rearrangement joins TRBV4-3 to TRBJ1-5. The CDR3 is 15 residues long. The V gene's germline CDR1 is LGHNA and CDR2 YSLEER. The CDR3 here is CASSQVYLPNQPQHF.

The chain uses TRBV6-5 and TRBJ2-4; TCRdb calls TRBD1, which cannot be checked without DNA. The CDR3 length is 15 residues. In germline, CDR1 is MNHEY, CDR2 SVGAGI. This CDR3 reads CASSYSGQTKNIQYF.

CDR3 protein: CASSFLGQGEGTQYF. The chain is built from TRBV27 and TRBJ2-5; as DNA is missing, the TRBD1 call by TCRdb cannot be tested. The CDR3 spans 15 residues. Germline V gives CDR1 MNHEY, CDR2 SMNVEV (reference sequence).

The chain links TRBV20-1 to TRBJ1-1. The CDR3 has 15 amino acids. The germline V gene has CDR1 DFQATT and CDR2 SNEGSKA (reference sequence). The CDR3 here is CSASFDSSKAPEAFF.

This chain uses TRBV11-2 with TRBJ2-2; no DNA is available, so the TRBD1 call from TCRdb remains unchecked. Germline loops: CDR1 SGHAT, CDR2 FQNNGV. This CDR3 has 17 amino acids. The CDR3 loop reads CASSLDLGGPNTGELFF.

The chain recombines TRBV12-3 or TRBV12-4 with TRBJ2-7; as DNA is missing, the TRBD1 call by TCRdb cannot be tested. The length of the CDR3 is 15 residues. CDR3 residues: CASSLAGTNSYEQYF.